This passage covers 20 T cell receptor beta chains from one sample sequenced in a study of cytomegalovirus exposure and HLA in healthy donors. The PCR used 60 Vbeta and 13 Jbeta primers. TCRdb's copy holds only in-frame clones and misses some; the assay was immunoSEQ multiplex PCR. The sample holds approximately 180,000 clones, approximately 70% seen once. The source material was PBMCs. The receptor set was obtained from a human donor in good health.

In regard to this clone: This sample also contains other DNA sequences that code for the same CDR3. The chain joins TRBV10-3 to TRBJ1-5; D gene uncertain. CDR1 and CDR2 from the germline V gene are ENHRY and SYGVKD. This CDR3 is built from 13 residues. V lost 6 bases, J lost 0 bases, and 6 bases lay in between. The CDR3 protein is CAISRDSNQPQHF. The CDR3 DNA reads as TGTGCCATCAGCCGAGATAGCAATCAGCCCCAGCATTTT.

This clone is a singleton in its sample. This CDR3 reads CASSPPNRGGYTF. CDR3 nucleotide sequence: TGTGCCAGCAGCCCGCCGAACAGGGGTGGCTACACCTTC. The gene calls are TRBV14 and TRBJ1-2, with TRBD1 matching 7 bases. V gave up 4 bases and J gave up 7 bases; unmatched junction bases: 6. Germline V gene lookup returns CDR1 SGHDN and CDR2 FVKESK. The CDR3 totals 13 residues.

V is TRBV5-4 and J is TRBJ2-7; D might be TRBD1 (6 bases). Deletions cut 4 bases from V and 3 bases from J, with 14 bases between. The length of the CDR3 is 14 residues. Germline loops: CDR1 SGHNT, CDR2 YYREEE (reference sequence). This chain's CDR3 is CASSTWDKSYEQYF. CDR3 DNA: TGTGCCAGCAGCACCTGGGACAAAAGCTACGAGCAGTACTTC.

This chain links TRBV7-6 with TRBJ2-7, with D possibly being TRBD1 (5 bases). CDR3 length equals 15 residues. Trimming took 1 base from V and 0 from J, leaving 10 bases between them. CDR1 SGHVS and CDR2 FNYEAQ come from the germline V gene. CDR3 DNA sequence: TGTGCCAGCAGCTTAGGGGGCGAGATCTCCTACGAGCAGTACTTC. Translation gives CASSLGGEISYEQYF. Complete variable domain (other parts from reference TRBV7-6 and TRBJ2-7): GAGVSQSPRYKVTKRGQDVALRCDPISGHVSLYWYRQALGQGPEFLTYFNYEAQQDKSGLPNDRFSAERPEGSISTLTIQRTEQRDSAMYRCASSLGGEISYEQYFGPGTRLTVT.

V gene TRBV12-5 combines with J gene TRBJ2-7; unclear D gene. CDR3 length: 15 residues. Trimming took 0 bases from V and 4 from J, leaving 13 bases between them. CDR1 and CDR2 from the germline V gene are LGHNT and FRNRAP. The CDR3 sequence: CASGLVTIGGYEQYF. CDR3 sequence (DNA): TGTGCTAGTGGTTTGGTAACGATAGGCGGTTACGAGCAGTACTTC.

V gene TRBV7-9 combines with J gene TRBJ1-2, with D possibly TRBD1 on 5 matching bases. CDR1 and CDR2 from the germline V gene are SEHNR and FQNEAQ (reference sequence). The CDR3 loop spans 14 amino acids. Trimming removed 5 bases at V and 7 bases at J, with 17 bases between. As DNA, the CDR3 is TGTGCCAGCAGCCCGACCTCAGGGTTGGGTGGCTACACCTTC. It encodes CASSPTSGLGGYTF.

The chain employs TRBV7-8 and TRBJ2-7; a possible D gene is TRBD2 (6 bases). Trimming shortened V by 2 bases and J by 3 bases, and 11 bases separated the two germline ends. Germline V gene sequence: CDR1 SGHVS, CDR2 FQNEAQ. The CDR3 contains 14 residues. This chain's CDR3 is CASSLFSGDYEQYF. In DNA form, the CDR3 reads TGTGCCAGCAGCTTATTTTCGGGGGACTACGAGCAGTACTTC. The full variable domain, with the rest looked up from reference TRBV7-8 and TRBJ2-7, is GAGVSQSPRYKVAKRGQDVALRCDPISGHVSLFWYQQALGQGPEFLTYFQNEAQLDKSGLPSDRFFAERPEGSVSTLKIQRTQQEDSAVYLCASSLFSGDYEQYFGPGTRLTVT.

This clone was seen more than once but under ten times. The chain uses TRBV9 and TRBJ2-7; possible D gene TRBD1, 5 bases. V was pared by 0 bases and J by 2 bases, with 9 bases between. The CDR3 extends over 14 amino acids. Germline CDR1 SGDLS, CDR2 YYNGEE. DNA of the CDR3: TGTGCCAGCAGCGTAGAACAGGCAACCTACGAGCAGTACTTC. This encodes CASSVEQATYEQYF. The full variable domain, in which reference TRBV9 and TRBJ2-7 provide the parts outside the CDR3, is DSGVTQTPKHLITATGQRVTLRCSPRSGDLSVYWYQQSLDQGLQFLIQYYNGEERAKGNILERFSAQQFPDLHSELNLSSLELGDSALYFCASSVEQATYEQYFGPGTRLTVT.

V and J are TRBV5-1 and TRBJ2-3, with D possibly TRBD2 on 6 matching bases. V was clipped by 3 bases and J by 2 bases, with 10 bases between them. Per germline, CDR1 SGHRS and CDR2 YFSETQ. The CDR3 runs 14 residues. The DNA of the CDR3 is TGCGCCAGCAGCTCGGGGGAGCTCACAGATACGCAGTATTTT. Its translation: CASSSGELTDTQYF.

This chain connects TRBV11-2 to TRBJ1-3, with unresolved D. Germline V gives CDR1 SGHAT, CDR2 FQNNGV. CDR3 length equals 13 residues. Trimming shortened V by 0 bases and J by 7 bases, and 7 bases separated the two germline ends. Here the CDR3 DNA reads TGTGCCAGCAGCTTAGATGGAGGGAACACCATATATTTT. It specifies CASSLDGGNTIYF.

This rearrangement joins TRBV2 to TRBJ1-1; no reliable D call. This CDR3 spans 13 amino acids. Trimming shortened V by 6 bases and J by 0 bases, and 8 bases separated the two germline ends. Germline CDR1 SNHLY, CDR2 FYNNEI. CDR3 amino acids: CASRTEMNTEAFF. CDR3 coding DNA: TGTGCCAGCAGAACAGAAATGAACACTGAAGCTTTCTTT.

This clone was detected only once. V and J are TRBV5-6 and TRBJ2-1; possibly TRBD1 for D (6 bases). CDR1 is SGHDT and CDR2 is YYEEEE in the germline V gene. The CDR3 sequence is 16 residues long. The V and J ends lost 1 base and 5 bases respectively, with 16 bases between them. The CDR3 is CASSLKGHPGDNEQFF. CDR3 nucleotides: TGTGCCAGCAGCTTGAAGGGTCACCCAGGGGACAATGAGCAGTTCTTC.

This clone was counted once. The identical CDR3 is also encoded by other nucleotide sequences in the sample. This chain links TRBV19 with TRBJ1-1, with D unresolved. Germline CDR1 is LNHDA and CDR2 is SQIVND (reference sequence). Trimming pared 1 base from V and 5 bases from J, leaving 5 bases between. The CDR3 runs to 12 residues. This CDR3 reads CASSIGRTEAFF. Here the CDR3 DNA reads TGTGCCAGTAGTATAGGGAGAACTGAAGCTTTCTTT.

The chain has TRBV9 and TRBJ1-1; D may be TRBD1 (6 bases). Deletions cut 0 bases from V and 4 bases from J, with 13 bases between. CDR3 length: 15 amino acids. Germline V gives CDR1 SGDLS, CDR2 YYNGEE. The chain's CDR3 is CASSVDGRGATEAFF. The CDR3 DNA reads as TGTGCCAGCAGCGTAGATGGGAGGGGGGCCACTGAAGCTTTCTTT.

About this clone itself: The germline gene is not matched at one end of the junction; a read error may be the cause. The rearrangement uses TRBV5-5 and TRBJ2-7; D might be TRBD1 (5 bases). Germline-derived CDR1 and CDR2 are SGHKS and YYEKEE (reference sequence). The CDR3 sequence is 11 residues long. In DNA, the CDR3 is TGTGCCAGCAGCTTGGGACAGATTCCCGATTTC. Translation gives CASSLGQIPDF.

This chain uses TRBV6-1 with TRBJ1-5, with D possibly TRBD1 on 5 matching bases. The CDR3 runs 14 residues. Trimming pared 7 bases from V and 0 bases from J, leaving 10 bases between. Germline CDR1 and CDR2: MNHNS and SASEGT. The CDR3 nucleotides read TGTGCCAGCACGGAACAGGATAGCAATCAGCCCCAGCATTTT. Its protein product is CASTEQDSNQPQHF.

This chain links TRBV27 with TRBJ2-1; TRBD2 agrees at 7 bases. The junction had 5 bases not matched to a gene; V was cut back by 4 bases and J by 2 bases. The germline CDR1 and CDR2 sequences are MNHEY and SMNVEV (reference sequence). The CDR3 has 15 residues. The CDR3 DNA reads TGTGCCAGCAGTTCAAGGACTAGGACCTACAATGAGCAGTTCTTC. This translates into CASSSRTRTYNEQFF.

The V call is TRBV5-1, the J call TRBJ2-4; possible D gene TRBD1, 6 bases. The CDR3 contains 15 residues. Trimming pared 0 bases from V and 7 bases from J, leaving 14 bases between. Germline V CDR1 and CDR2: SGHRS, YFSETQ. Here the CDR3 reads CASSLVAGVMNIQYF. The CDR3 DNA reads TGCGCCAGCAGCTTGGTGGCAGGGGTTATGAACATTCAGTACTTC. The full variable domain, with the rest looked up from reference TRBV5-1 and TRBJ2-4, is KAGVTQTPRYLIKTRGQQVTLSCSPISGHRSVSWYQQTPGQGLQFLFEYFSETQRNKGNFPGRFSGRQFSNSRSEMNVSTLELGDSALYLCASSLVAGVMNIQYFGAGTRLSVL.

The chain carries TRBV7-3 and TRBJ1-1, with D perhaps TRBD1 (5 bases). Deletions cut 2 bases from V and 3 bases from J, with 13 bases between. Germline CDR1 and CDR2: SGHTA and FQGTGA. CDR3 size: 15 residues. The CDR3 spells CASSLSRGEYTEAFF. In DNA, the CDR3 is TGTGCCAGCAGCTTATCCCGGGGGGAGTACACTGAAGCTTTCTTT.

The rearrangement joins TRBV9 to TRBJ1-6, with 8 bases fitting TRBD1. V shed 4 bases, J shed 7 bases, and the junction held 4 bases outside the gene matches. The germline V gene encodes CDR1 SGDLS and CDR2 YYNGEE. The CDR3 spans 14 residues. In DNA form, the CDR3 reads TGTGCCAGCAGCCTGGGACAGGAAAATTCACCCCTCCACTTT. Translating it yields CASSLGQENSPLHF.